Listed here are 3 T cell receptor beta chains from one sample, sequenced in a study of cytomegalovirus exposure and HLA in healthy donors. Data came from immunoSEQ multiplex PCR; TCRdb stores just in-frame clones and leaves some out. The sample shows over 150,000 clones, about 85% of them seen only once. The sequencing input was PBMCs. These receptor sequences come from a man aged 18 to 30 in good health and CMV-seropositive.

The J gene is TRBJ1-1, the V gene TRBV27, with D possibly TRBD1 on 5 matching bases. The germline V gene encodes CDR1 MNHEY and CDR2 SMNVEV (reference sequence). CDR3 length: 14 residues. Trimming pared 5 bases from V and 7 bases from J, leaving 17 bases between. CDR3 region: CASSHAGGGGEAFF. The CDR3 region has the DNA TGTGCCAGCAGTCACGCCGGGGGTGGGGGTGAAGCTTTCTTT.

The V call is TRBV27, the J call TRBJ2-1, with TRBD2 matching 7 bases. The length of the CDR3 is 14 residues. The germline gives CDR1 MNHEY, CDR2 SMNVEV (reference sequence). V was pared by 3 bases and J by 4 bases, with 3 bases of the junction left unmatched. The CDR3 nucleotides are TGTGCCAGCAGTTTGGGGAGGGGATACAATGAGCAGTTCTTC. Protein product: CASSLGRGYNEQFF.

The V call is TRBV6-1, the J call TRBJ1-4; D is undetermined. V was shortened by 6 bases and J by 0 bases, with 11 bases between the two germline ends. The CDR3 loop spans 15 amino acids. Germline V gene lookup returns CDR1 MNHNS and CDR2 SASEGT. The CDR3 loop reads CASRPTASTNEKLFF. The CDR3 region has the DNA TGTGCCAGCAGGCCCACAGCTTCAACTAATGAAAAACTGTTTTTT.